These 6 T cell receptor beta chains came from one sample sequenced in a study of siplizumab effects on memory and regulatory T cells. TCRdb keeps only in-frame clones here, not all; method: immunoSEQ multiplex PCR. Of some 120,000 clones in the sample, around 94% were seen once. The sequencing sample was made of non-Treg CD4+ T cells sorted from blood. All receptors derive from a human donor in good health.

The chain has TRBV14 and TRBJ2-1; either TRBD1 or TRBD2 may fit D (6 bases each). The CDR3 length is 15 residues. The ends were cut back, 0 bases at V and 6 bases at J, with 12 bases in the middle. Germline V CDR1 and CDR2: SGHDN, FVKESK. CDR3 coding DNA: TGTGCCAGCAGCCAAGATGGTGGAGGGGGCAATGAGCAGTTCTTC. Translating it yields CASSQDGGGGNEQFF.

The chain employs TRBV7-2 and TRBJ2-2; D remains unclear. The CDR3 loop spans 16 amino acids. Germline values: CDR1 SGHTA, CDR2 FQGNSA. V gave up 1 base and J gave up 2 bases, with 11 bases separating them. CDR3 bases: TGTGCCAGCAGCTTAGTTTTCCAGGTTAACACCGGGGAGCTGTTTTTT. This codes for CASSLVFQVNTGELFF.

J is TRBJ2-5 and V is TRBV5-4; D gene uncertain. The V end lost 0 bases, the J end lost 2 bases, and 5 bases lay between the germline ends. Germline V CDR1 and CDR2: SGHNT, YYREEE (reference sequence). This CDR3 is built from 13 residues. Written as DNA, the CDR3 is TGTGCCAGCAGCTTGGTCGGTCAAGAGACCCAGTACTTC. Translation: CASSLVGQETQYF.

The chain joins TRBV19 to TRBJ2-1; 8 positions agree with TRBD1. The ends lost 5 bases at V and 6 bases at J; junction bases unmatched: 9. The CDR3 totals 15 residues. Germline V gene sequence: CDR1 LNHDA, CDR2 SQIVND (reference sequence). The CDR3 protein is CASSGDRTSPNEQFF. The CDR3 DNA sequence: TGTGCCAGTAGTGGGGACAGGACGTCCCCCAATGAGCAGTTCTTC.

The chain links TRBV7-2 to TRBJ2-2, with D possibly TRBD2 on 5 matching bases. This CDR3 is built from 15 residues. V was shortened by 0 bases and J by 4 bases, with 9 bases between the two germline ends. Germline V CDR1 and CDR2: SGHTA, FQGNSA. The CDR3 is CASSLAGVGTGELFF. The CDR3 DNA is TGTGCCAGCAGCTTAGCGGGAGTTGGCACCGGGGAGCTGTTTTTT.

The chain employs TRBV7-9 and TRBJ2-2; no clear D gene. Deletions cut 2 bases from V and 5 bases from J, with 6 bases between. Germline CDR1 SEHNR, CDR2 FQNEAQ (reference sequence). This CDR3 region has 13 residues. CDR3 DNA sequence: TGTGCCAGCAGCTTAAGGGAAACCGGGGAGCTGTTTTTT. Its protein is CASSLRETGELFF.